This TCR beta chain appears in the sequencing data of a study of blood T cell repertoires in COVID-19 (TCRdb year 2020). As for the study more broadly: The collaborator samples originated in the United States, Italy and Spain and spanned the acute and convalescent phases of COVID-19. The material from the prospective study consisted of cDNA or gDNA derived from T cells, B-cell-depleted T cells, or PBMCs. Subjects who had been exposed to COVID-19, were actively infected with it, or had recovered from it provided the deeply sampled blood TCRbeta repertoires that made up the dataset. HLA class I and class II types, where available, came from metadata supplied by the sample provider rather than from assay-based typing. The sample metadata nearly always contained a de-identified subject ID, COVID-19 status, age in years and sex. The repertoires were made available in a free public database intended to serve as a resource for research on the immune response to SARS-CoV-2. Samples were obtained from the ongoing ImmuneRACE study (first 160 participants) and from some 1,200 subjects provided by 6 global collaborators. Overall study results and their limits: The amount of clinical and demographic metadata varied by source and participant and was provided uncurated.

Participants in the prospective study were aged 18 to 89 years, lived in about two dozen United States geographic areas, and enrolled through a virtual design. In the prospective study, participants were assigned to cohorts based on the clinical history participants reported in a screening survey and a study questionnaire. ImmuneRACE Cohort 3 recovered participants were defined by two consecutive negative NP/OP PCR tests, healthcare professional clearance, or symptom resolution. Mobile phlebotomists in the prospective study collected whole blood, serum and a nasopharyngeal or oropharyngeal swab from every participant. Prospective study participants could optionally give additional blood draws and questionnaires over an approximately 2-month period. Prospective study blood samples were shipped either frozen or at room temperature before DNA extraction. CDR1 and CDR2 are drawn from the germline V gene: SGHDN, FVKESK. The V end gives up 4 bases and the J end 2 bases, leaving 7 bases in the junction not matched to a gene. Reading from cysteine to phenylalanine, the CDR3 counts 18 amino acids. Here the CDR3 DNA is all that survives: 54 bases in frame from base 1.

In regard to this clone: Its cognate antigen has yet to be identified. Base-call qualities are not available, and no considerably larger clone is one nucleotide away.

The immunoSEQ Assay, a bias-controlled multiplex PCR, was used to amplify TCRbeta CDR3 regions from genomic DNA. As for the authors' bioinformatics: The number of nucleated cells in each sample was estimated by amplification of reference gene primers within the assay. Sequence reads were collapsed and filtered to measure the absolute abundance of every unique TCRbeta CDR3 rearrangement. For each sample, productive Simpson clonality was calculated as the square root of Simpson's diversity index across productive rearrangements. TCRdb's version of the immuneACCESS table is confined to in-frame rearrangements and falls short of the full clone set. An unresolved V gene accounts for under half of the shortfall where checked; the remainder is of unknown origin. From that table come the V and J calls and clone size; the DNA was used to work out D and trimming. Across this sample there are 310,000 or so clones, with 75% to 95% seen only once. The ten most abundant clones make up around 1.1% of the sample.

The chain couples TRBV14 to TRBJ2-1, and 14 bases in between align with TRBD2. The receptor was derived from a woman in her 30s who had recovered from COVID-19. Sequencing was done on a sample of PBMCs or T cells enriched from blood (not recorded which). At the DNA level, the sequence is TGTGCCAGCAGCCGCGGACTAGCGGGAGGTCCCCCCTACAATGAGCAGTTCTTC. Translated, this is CASSRGLAGGPPYNEQFF.